This T cell receptor (beta chain) was captured in a study of cytomegalovirus exposure and HLA in healthy donors. Whole-study context: The 110 million or so unique TCR beta sequences, from approximately 170 million T cells, were found by an earlier analysis.

PCR primers comprised 60 Vbeta and 13 Jbeta primers. Libraries were prepared by immunoSEQ multiplex PCR; TCRdb keeps only in-frame clonotypes and omits some of them. Counted here are approximately 110,000 clones, around three quarters occurring once; the ten biggest clones make up about 5.2%. CDR1 and CDR2 (germline): LNHDA, SQIVND (reference sequence). V trimming: 5 bases; J trimming: 2 bases; junction bases outside the gene matches: 5. CDR3 length: 15 amino acids. Sequenced sample: PBMCs. This chain links TRBV19 with TRBJ2-3; 9 nucleotides line up with TRBD2. The origin of this receptor is a female donor in good health and CMV-seropositive. CDR3 in amino acids: CASSLSGGITDTQYF. Written as DNA, the CDR3 is TGTGCCAGTAGTCTGAGCGGGGGGATCACAGATACGCAGTATTTT.